This TCR beta chain was retrieved from a study of blood T cell repertoires in COVID-19. Background on the study: Samples representing acute and convalescent COVID-19 were sourced from the United States, Italy and Spain.

Method: immunoSEQ multiplex PCR; TCRdb's copy keeps in-frame clones and lacks some. The sample includes about 130,000 clones, about 87% of them seen just once. CDR3 length equals 15 residues. Germline CDR1 reads MDHEN; CDR2 reads SYDVKM. With 8 bases removed from V and 1 base from J, the gap between germline ends came to 17 bases. Sequencing input: peripheral blood. V usage is TRBV28 and J usage is TRBJ1-1; D uncertain. The sequence was collected from a woman aged 55-69 years with acute or convalescent COVID-19. The CDR3 region is CASWVGGQTNTEAFF. In DNA form, the CDR3 reads TGTGCCAGCTGGGTTGGCGGGCAGACGAACACTGAAGCTTTCTTT.